This TCR beta chain was recovered during a study of blood T cell repertoires in COVID-19. As for the study in general: Nucleic acid was either cDNA or gDNA, and it came from T cells, B-cell-depleted T cells, or PBMCs.

The CDR3 covers 14 residues. The V gene end was trimmed by 3 bases and the J gene end by 2 bases; junction bases not matched to a gene: 4. Germline lookup yields CDR1 LGHNT and CDR2 FRNRAP. Everyone who took part was 18 to 89 years old, and they came from about two dozen US areas. The assay was immunoSEQ multiplex PCR, and TCRdb's table has in-frame clones only and misses some. The sample comprises under 350,000 clones, about 86% of which are singletons, and 3.5% to 4.5% rests with the top ten. The clonotype comes from a woman between 40 and 55 years old with acute COVID-19. V is TRBV12-5 and J is TRBJ2-7; 7 bases are a match to TRBD2. Sequences were obtained from PBMCs or T cells enriched from blood (not recorded which). DNA for the CDR3: TGTGCTAGTGGTTTTGGAGCGGGGACCTACGAGCAGTACTTC. It yields the protein CASGFGAGTYEQYF. Full variable domain (outside the CDR3, taken from reference TRBV12-5 and TRBJ2-7): DARVTQTPRHKVTEMGQEVTMRCQPILGHNTVFWYRQTMMQGLELLAYFRNRAPLDDSGMPKDRFSAEMPDATLATLKIQPSEPRDSAVYFCASGFGAGTYEQYFGPGTRLTVT.